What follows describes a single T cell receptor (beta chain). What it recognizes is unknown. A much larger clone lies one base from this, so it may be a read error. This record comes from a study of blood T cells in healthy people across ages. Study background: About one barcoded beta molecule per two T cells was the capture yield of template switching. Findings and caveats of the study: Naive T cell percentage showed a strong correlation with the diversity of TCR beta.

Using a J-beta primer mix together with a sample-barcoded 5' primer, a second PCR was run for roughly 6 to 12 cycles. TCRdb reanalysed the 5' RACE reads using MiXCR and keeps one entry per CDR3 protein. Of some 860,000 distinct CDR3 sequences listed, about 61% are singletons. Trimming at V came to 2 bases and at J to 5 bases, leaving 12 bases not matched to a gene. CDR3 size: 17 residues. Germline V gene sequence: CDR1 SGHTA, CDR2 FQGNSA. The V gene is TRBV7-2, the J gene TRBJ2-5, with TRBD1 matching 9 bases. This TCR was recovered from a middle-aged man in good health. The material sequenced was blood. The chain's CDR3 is CASSLNPTGTGFETQYF. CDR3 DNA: TGTGCCAGCAGCTTAAATCCAACCGGGACAGGGTTTGAGACCCAGTACTTC.